Listed below are T cell receptor beta chains from one sample, sequenced in a study of OX40 agonist ivuxolimab in advanced cancers. Profiling relied on immunoSEQ multiplex PCR, and the TCRdb table lists in-frame clones only, not all of them. The table lists more than 50,000 clones, 90% to 95% of them singletons. The source was CD4+ or CD8+ T cells sorted from blood, collected in a trial of the OX40 agonist ivuxolimab. These receptors came from an adult with an advanced solid tumor such as melanoma, head and neck, liver or kidney cancer. CDR3s include the opening cysteine and the closing phenylalanine or tryptophan. A D gene is named only where the DNA matches it firmly. Some rows have no size entry. The others give once, few or many, or a class for an expanded clone.

TRBV7-3	TRBJ2-1	TRBD2	NA	CASSTSRGTSGNEQFF	TGTGCCAGCAGCACAAGTCGGGGGACTAGCGGCAATGAGCAGTTCTTC
TRBV27	TRBJ2-1	NA	NA	CASSPSGPSYNEQFF	TGTGCCAGCAGTCCCTCGGGCCCCTCCTACAATGAGCAGTTCTTC
TRBV27	TRBJ1-1	TRBD1	NA	CASSPSGGIEAFF	TGTGCCAGCAGTCCATCAGGGGGCATTGAAGCTTTCTTT
TRBV2	TRBJ2-7	TRBD2	NA	CASSEETSSEQYF	TGTGCCAGCAGTGAAGAGACTAGCTCCGAGCAGTACTTC
TRBV7-9	TRBJ2-3	NA	NA	CASSLAGGGADTQYF	TGTGCCAGCAGCTTAGCGGGAGGTGGCGCAGATACGCAGTATTTT
TRBV7-9	TRBJ1-1	TRBD1	NA	CASSETGGDTEAFF	TGTGCCAGCAGCGAGACAGGGGGAGACACTGAAGCTTTCTTT
TRBV4-3	TRBJ1-2	NA	NA	CASSQGTANYGYTF	TGCGCCAGCAGCCAAGGGACAGCCAACTATGGCTACACCTTC
TRBV5-6	TRBJ1-2	NA	NA	CASSLPGRRDYGYTF	TGTGCCAGCAGCTTACCGGGACGTCGGGACTATGGCTACACCTTC
TRBV5-6	TRBJ2-1	TRBD2	NA	CASSQTSGRAINEQFF	TGTGCCAGCAGCCAGACTAGCGGGCGAGCAATAAATGAGCAGTTCTTC
TRBV6-5	TRBJ2-7	TRBD1	NA	CASSTPGTASYEQYF	TGTGCCAGCAGTACGCCCGGGACAGCATCCTACGAGCAGTACTTC
TRBV5-1	TRBJ2-2	NA	NA	CASSLWLGELFF	TGCGCCAGCAGCTTGTGGCTGGGGGAGCTGTTTTTT
TRBV28	TRBJ2-1	TRBD1	NA	CASRGPDRANEQFF	TGTGCCAGCAGAGGACCGGACAGGGCGAATGAGCAGTTCTTC
TRBV19	TRBJ2-7	NA	NA	CASSIEQGVVYEQYF	TGTGCCAGTAGTATAGAACAGGGAGTGGTCTACGAGCAGTACTTC
TRBV11-3	TRBJ2-1	NA	NA	CASSLDDSPWEQFF	TGTGCCAGCAGCTTAGATGACAGCCCCTGGGAGCAGTTCTTC
TRBV27	TRBJ1-1	NA	NA	CASHPTAVNTEAFF	TGTGCCAGCCACCCGACAGCGGTGAACACTGAAGCTTTCTTC
TRBV29-1	TRBJ1-1	NA	NA	CSANGVPGTEAFF	TGCAGCGCTAACGGGGTCCCGGGGACTGAAGCTTTCTTT
TRBV11-1	TRBJ2-3	NA	NA	CASSSTFDTQYF	TGTGCCAGCAGCTCCACTTTTGATACGCAGTATTTT
TRBV4-1	TRBJ2-6	TRBD2	NA	CASTGLAGGGGANVLTF	TGCGCCAGCACCGGACTAGCGGGAGGTGGGGGGGCCAACGTCCTGACTTTC
TRBV30	TRBJ1-1	NA	NA	CAWSVLGGENTEAFF	TGTGCCTGGAGTGTACTAGGAGGAGAGAACACTGAAGCTTTCTTT
TRBV27	TRBJ2-7	NA	NA	CASSLGGAKRRDEQYF	TGTGCCAGCAGTTTGGGGGGAGCAAAACGTAGAGACGAGCAGTACTTC
TRBV7-9	TRBJ1-1	NA	NA	CASSEDTNTEAFF	TGTGCCAGCAGCGAGGACACGAACACTGAAGCTTTCTTT
TRBV4-3	TRBJ2-3	TRBD1	NA	CASSQEGTGRTDTQYF	TGCGCCAGCAGCCAAGAAGGGACAGGGCGCACAGATACGCAGTATTTT
TRBV7-7	TRBJ2-3	NA	NA	CASSLGAATADTQYF	TGTGCTAGCAGCTTAGGGGCGGCTACTGCGGATACGCAGTATTTT
TRBV13	TRBJ2-1	TRBD2	NA	CASSLGGTRYEQFF	TGTGCCAGCAGCTTAGGAGGGACTAGATATGAGCAGTTCTTC
TRBV11-3	TRBJ2-5	NA	NA	CASRPKTQETQYF	TGTGCCAGCAGACCGAAAACCCAAGAGACCCAGTACTTC
TRBV6-6	TRBJ1-2	TRBD1	NA	CASSYSGQPDGYTF	TGTGCCAGCAGTTACTCGGGACAGCCCGATGGCTACACCTTC
TRBV11-1	TRBJ2-1	TRBD2	NA	CASSPWPSGLSGEQFF	TGTGCCAGCAGCCCGTGGCCTAGCGGCCTCTCGGGTGAGCAGTTCTTC
TRBV4-3	TRBJ2-2	NA	NA	CASSQDRSPGELFF	TGCGCCAGCAGCCAAGACCGGTCCCCCGGGGAGCTGTTTTTT
TRBV19	TRBJ2-7	NA	NA	CASSMEDGNYEQYF	TGTGCCAGTAGTATGGAGGACGGTAACTACGAGCAGTACTTC
TRBV15	TRBJ2-1	NA	NA	CATGAVRYNEQFF	TGTGCCACCGGAGCGGTCCGCTACAATGAGCAGTTCTTC
TRBV25-1	TRBJ1-1	NA	few	CASSELRGRDTEAFF	TGTGCCAGCAGTGAATTGCGGGGGCGGGACACTGAAGCTTTCTTT
TRBV7-3	TRBJ2-2	TRBD2	NA	CASSQTSWGGELFF	TGTGCCAGCAGCCAGACTAGCTGGGGCGGGGAGCTGTTTTTT
TRBV7-9	TRBJ2-5	TRBD1	once	CASSSTGAQAETQYF	TGTGCCAGCAGCTCGACAGGGGCTCAGGCGGAGACCCAGTACTTC
TRBV23-1	TRBJ1-3	NA	NA	CASRSSRKSGNTIYF	TGCGCCAGCAGGTCGTCCAGGAAATCTGGAAACACCATATATTTT
TRBV11-2	TRBJ1-2	NA	NA	CASSLWGAGGYTF	TGTGCCAGCAGCTTATGGGGGGCCGGTGGCTACACCTTC
TRBV7-9	TRBJ1-5	NA	NA	CASSLGRGNQPQHF	TGTGCCAGCAGCCTTGGACGGGGCAATCAGCCCCAGCATTTT
TRBV9	TRBJ1-1	TRBD1	NA	CASSGRTGAYTEAFF	TGTGCCAGCAGCGGACGGACAGGGGCGTACACTGAAGCTTTCTTT
TRBV5-4	TRBJ1-2	NA	NA	CASSLTSGSYTF	TGTGCCAGCAGCTTGACGTCGGGTAGCTACACCTTC
TRBV9	TRBJ2-2	NA	NA	CASSVDLGTGELFF	TGTGCCAGCAGCGTAGATCTGGGCACCGGGGAGCTGTTTTTT
TRBV28	TRBJ2-7	TRBD1	NA	CASRPIRTGSSYEQYF	TGTGCCAGCAGACCAATCCGGACAGGGAGCTCCTACGAGCAGTACTTC
TRBV11-2	TRBJ2-3	TRBD1	NA	CASSLELTGGPRDTQYF	TGTGCCAGCAGCTTAGAGTTGACAGGGGGCCCGCGGGATACGCAGTATTTT
TRBV15	TRBJ1-2	NA	NA	CATSRARGVNYGYTF	TGTGCCACCAGCAGGGCGCGCGGGGTTAACTATGGCTACACCTTC
TRBV27	TRBJ2-1	TRBD1	NA	CASSLSDRGRSNEQFF	TGTGCCAGCAGCCTCTCGGACAGGGGGCGCAGCAATGAGCAGTTCTTC
TRBV12-5	TRBJ1-4	NA	NA	CASGLGEEAYEKLFF	TGTGCTAGTGGTTTGGGTGAGGAAGCCTATGAAAAACTGTTTTTT
TRBV29-1	TRBJ2-5	TRBD2	once	CSVDQTSGRGETQYF	TGCAGCGTAGACCAGACTAGCGGGAGAGGAGAGACCCAGTACTTC
TRBV6-5	TRBJ2-7	TRBD1	NA	CASSLGTGVSREQYF	TGTGCCAGCAGCCTTGGGACAGGGGTTTCACGCGAGCAGTACTTC
TRBV9	TRBJ1-2	TRBD1	NA	CASSGDRANYGYTF	TGTGCCAGCAGCGGGGACAGGGCTAACTATGGCTACACCTTC
TRBV4-3	TRBJ2-7	NA	NA	CASSQGDSGGWEQYF	TGCGCCAGCAGCCAAGGGGATAGTGGTGGCTGGGAGCAGTACTTC
TRBV10-3	TRBJ2-1	NA	NA	CAISEYDGQPTFNEQFF	TGTGCCATCAGTGAGTATGACGGACAGCCCACCTTCAATGAGCAGTTCTTC
TRBV19	TRBJ2-7	TRBD2	NA	CASSEGLVGYEQYF	TGTGCCAGTAGTGAGGGACTAGTTGGGTACGAGCAGTACTTC
TRBV10-3	TRBJ2-1	NA	NA	CAIRNDNYNEQFF	TGTGCCATCAGAAACGACAACTACAATGAGCAGTTCTTC
TRBV6-4	TRBJ2-1	NA	NA	CASSDSSKGSYNEQFF	TGTGCCAGCAGTGACTCTAGTAAGGGTTCCTACAATGAGCAGTTCTTC
TRBV7-9	TRBJ1-1	NA	NA	CASSPPRGHTEAFF	TGTGCCAGCAGCCCACCCCGGGGGCACACTGAAGCTTTCTTT